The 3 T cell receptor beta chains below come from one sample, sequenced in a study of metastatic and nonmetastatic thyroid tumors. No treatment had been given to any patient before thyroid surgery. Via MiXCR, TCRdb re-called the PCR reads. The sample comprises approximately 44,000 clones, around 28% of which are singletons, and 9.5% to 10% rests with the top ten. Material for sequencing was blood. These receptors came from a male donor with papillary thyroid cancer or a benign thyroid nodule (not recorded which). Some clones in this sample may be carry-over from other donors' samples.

DNA of the CDR3: TGTGCCAGCAGACTCCCCGGGACAGAGCAGTTCTTC. Amino acids: CASRLPGTEQFF. V gene TRBV6-2 or TRBV6-3 combines with J gene TRBJ2-1, with a weak D call TRBD1 (6 bases). This CDR3 comprises 12 residues. V shed 6 bases and J shed 10 bases, with 13 bases lying between them. Germline CDR1 is MNHEY and CDR2 is SVGEGT.

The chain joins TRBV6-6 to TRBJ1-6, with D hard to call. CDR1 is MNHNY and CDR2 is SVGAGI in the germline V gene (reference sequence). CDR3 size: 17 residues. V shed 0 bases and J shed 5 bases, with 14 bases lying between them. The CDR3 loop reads CASSYSFDNRDNSPLHF. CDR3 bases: TGTGCCAGCAGTTACTCGTTTGATAACAGAGATAATTCACCCCTCCACTTT.

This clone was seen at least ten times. This CDR3 reads CASSVGRGHLNTGELFF. The CDR3 DNA is TGTGCCAGCAGCGTAGGGCGAGGACACCTGAACACCGGGGAGCTGTTTTTT. The chain uses TRBV9 and TRBJ2-2; D might be TRBD1 (5 bases). This CDR3 region has 17 residues. Germline CDR1 and CDR2: SGDLS and YYNGEE. V lost 0 bases and J 1 base, leaving 13 bases between the germline ends.